The source of this T cell receptor (beta chain) is a study of CD4 T cells in relation to SARS-CoV-2 and coronaviruses. Study-level results: Roughly 69% of donors had memory CD4+ clonotypes crossrecognizing SARS-CoV-2 and common cold coronavirus spike.

To note about this clone: Its matching antigen is unknown.

TCRdb's copy holds only in-frame clones and misses some; the assay was immunoSEQ multiplex PCR. Counted here are roughly 63,000 clones, 94% occurring once; the ten biggest clones make up 0.11% to 0.15%. V gave up 5 bases and J gave up 4 bases; unmatched junction bases: 6. The length of the CDR3 is 14 residues. Germline values: CDR1 LGHDT, CDR2 YNNKEL (reference sequence). Unexposed donor CD4+ T cells date from about 2010-2018, before the COVID-19 pandemic. The chain is built from TRBV3-1 (or the pseudogene TRBV3-2) and TRBJ2-5, with 8 bases lining up with TRBD2. The specimen sequenced was naive CD4+ T cells from PBMCs. Specified subset: naive CD4+ T cells isolated by negative enrichment. This sequence was found in a human donor in good health. The CDR3 coding sequence is TGTGCCAGCAGCTTACGCGGGGGGCGAGAGACCCAGTACTTC. It translates to CASSLRGGRETQYF.